One sample yielded the 20 T cell receptor beta chains listed below, sequenced in a study of OX40 agonist ivuxolimab in advanced cancers. Sequenced by immunoSEQ multiplex PCR; TCRdb stores in-frame clones only, minus some. The sample shows 55,000 to 80,000 clones, almost 85% of them seen only once. Source: CD4+ or CD8+ T cells sorted from blood, taken in a trial of the OX40 agonist ivuxolimab. The receptors shown here come from an adult with an advanced solid tumor such as melanoma, head and neck, liver or kidney cancer.

The V gene is TRBV7-9, the J gene TRBJ1-3; 7 bases fit TRBD1. This CDR3 contains 14 residues. The germline V gene encodes CDR1 SEHNR and CDR2 FQNEAQ (reference sequence). J lost 2 bases, V lost 5 bases, and 3 bases had no gene match. The CDR3 loop is CASSPGGAGNTIYF. The CDR3 coding sequence is TGTGCCAGCAGCCCAGGGGGAGCTGGAAACACCATATATTTT. Full variable domain (remainder filled in from reference TRBV7-9 and TRBJ1-3): DTGVSQNPRHKITKRGQNVTFRCDPISEHNRLYWYRQTLGQGPEFLTYFQNEAQLEKSRLLSDRFSAERPKGSFSTLEIQRTEQGDSAMYLCASSPGGAGNTIYFGEGSWLTVV.

The rearrangement links TRBV7-9 to TRBJ1-1; the D gene is possibly TRBD1 (6 bases). CDR3 size: 15 residues. Germline lookup yields CDR1 SEHNR and CDR2 FQNEAQ (reference sequence). The V end lost 2 bases, the J end lost 0 bases, and 10 bases lay between the germline ends. The CDR3 here is CASSLTGALNTEAFF. In nucleotides, the CDR3 is TGTGCCAGCAGCTTAACGGGGGCTTTGAACACTGAAGCTTTCTTT.

The rearrangement uses TRBV18 and TRBJ2-7, with D uncertain. CDR1 and CDR2 (germline): KGHSH, LQKENI. Trimming took 2 bases from V and 2 from J, leaving 7 bases between them. The CDR3 loop spans 13 amino acids. CDR3 sequence: CASSPSAAYEQYF. The CDR3 DNA reads TGTGCCAGCTCACCATCGGCAGCCTACGAGCAGTACTTC.

V gene TRBV9 combines with J gene TRBJ1-2; possible D gene TRBD1, 6 bases. V was shortened by 7 bases and J by 4 bases, with 17 bases between the two germline ends. The CDR3 runs 14 residues. CDR1 is SGDLS and CDR2 is YYNGEE in the germline V gene. The CDR3 loop reads CASCPGETIYGYTF. The DNA for the CDR3 is TGTGCCAGCTGCCCAGGGGAGACTATCTATGGCTACACCTTC.

This chain uses TRBV4-3 with TRBJ2-7; D may match TRBD1 or TRBD2 (5 bases each). V shed 3 bases and J shed 2 bases, with 14 bases lying between them. CDR1 and CDR2 from the germline V gene are LGHNA and YSLEER. CDR3 length: 15 amino acids. The CDR3 reads CASSHNRDGPYEQYF. The CDR3 DNA reads TGCGCCAGCAGCCATAATCGGGACGGTCCCTACGAGCAGTACTTC.

This sequence joins TRBV4-1 and TRBJ2-2; D is ambiguous. V lost 4 bases, J lost 5 bases, and 17 bases lay in between. The CDR3 covers 16 residues. Germline lookup yields CDR1 MGHRA and CDR2 YSYEKL. CDR3 DNA: TGCGCCAGCAGCCTAGGAAGTTCTCAGATGACCGGGGAGCTGTTTTTT. It encodes CASSLGSSQMTGELFF.

The genes are TRBV6-5 and TRBJ2-7; 7 nucleotides match TRBD1. This CDR3 has 13 amino acids. CDR1 MNHEY and CDR2 SVGAGI come from the germline V gene. The J segment lost 2 bases and the V segment lost 6 bases, leaving 4 bases of the junction unmatched. The DNA for the CDR3 is TGTGCCAGCAGACAGGGGCCCACCTACGAGCAGTACTTC. Encoded protein: CASRQGPTYEQYF.

The V call is TRBV2, the J call TRBJ2-1; no clear D. CDR1 is SNHLY, CDR2 FYNNEI, per germline. This CDR3 spans 12 amino acids. Trimming left V 5 bases short and J 3 bases short, with 5 bases between. CDR3 in DNA: TGTGCCAGCAGTCAAAGCTACAATGAGCAGTTCTTC. It translates to CASSQSYNEQFF.

The J gene is TRBJ2-3, the V gene TRBV7-2; D remains ambiguous. Trimming took off 6 bases at V and 0 bases at J, with 7 bases between the two ends. This CDR3 region has 13 residues. CDR1 and CDR2 from the germline V gene are SGHTA and FQGNSA. In nucleotides, the CDR3 is TGTGCCAGCAGACCGGGTAGCACAGATACGCAGTATTTT. It encodes CASRPGSTDTQYF.

The rearrangement joins TRBV5-1 to TRBJ2-1, with D possibly being TRBD2 (5 bases). Germline CDR1 and CDR2: SGHRS and YFSETQ. Trimming removed 0 bases from V and 7 bases from J, with 14 bases in between. This CDR3 contains 15 residues. The CDR3 spells CASSLEPSSKNEQFF. The CDR3 DNA reads as TGCGCCAGCAGCTTGGAACCTTCTAGCAAGAATGAGCAGTTCTTC.

The chain couples TRBV5-4 to TRBJ2-7; possible D gene TRBD1, 6 bases. Trimming pared 4 bases from V and 2 bases from J, leaving 16 bases between. CDR3 length equals 15 residues. Germline CDR1 and CDR2: SGHNT and YYREEE (reference sequence). CDR3 protein: CASSAAGTSPYEQYF. The CDR3 nucleotides are TGTGCCAGCAGCGCGGCCGGGACAAGCCCCTACGAGCAGTACTTC. Based on the CDR3 plus reference TRBV5-4 and TRBJ2-7, the full variable domain is ETGVTQSPTHLIKTRGQQVTLRCSSQSGHNTVSWYQQALGQGPQFIFQYYREEENGRGNFPPRFSGLQFPNYSSELNVNALELDDSALYLCASSAAGTSPYEQYFGPGTRLTVT.

The V gene is TRBV19, the J gene TRBJ2-6; D might be TRBD1 (5 bases). V was pared by 8 bases and J by 0 bases, with 11 bases between. The CDR3 is 15 residues long. Germline V gene lookup returns CDR1 LNHDA and CDR2 SQIVND (reference sequence). CDR3 DNA: TGTGCCAGTGCGCGAGACAGCTCTGGGGCCAACGTCCTGACTTTC. Its translation is CASARDSSGANVLTF.

This chain joins TRBV7-2 and TRBJ2-7; 10 bases align to TRBD2. CDR3 length equals 14 residues. Germline V CDR1 and CDR2: SGHTA, FQGNSA. Losses at the gene ends were 9 bases for V and 7 bases for J; bases not matched to a gene: 12. CDR3 in amino acids: CASRRTSGTGEQYF. The DNA for the CDR3 is TGTGCCAGTCGTCGGACTAGCGGTACGGGAGAGCAGTACTTC.

The chain uses TRBV6-5 and TRBJ2-5; 9 nucleotides line up with TRBD1. The assigned J gene may be wrong: the sequence end matches TRBJ2-7 better. The CDR3 runs 15 residues. Germline CDR1 and CDR2: MNHEY and SVGAGI. The CDR3, as DNA: TGTGCCAGCAGTTTTCGGACAGGGGCTTCCTACGAGCAGTACTTC. Residues: CASSFRTGASYEQYF.

V is TRBV5-1 and J is TRBJ1-5, with 7 nucleotides matching TRBD1. The trim removed 0 bases at V and 1 base at J, leaving 4 bases unmatched. Germline CDR1 is SGHRS and CDR2 is YFSETQ. CDR3 length: 16 residues. The CDR3 spells CASSLEGGASNQPQHF. The CDR3 DNA reads as TGCGCCAGCAGCTTGGAAGGGGGCGCAAGCAATCAGCCCCAGCATTTT.

The rearrangement joins TRBV10-3 to TRBJ2-7; D might be TRBD1 (5 bases). This CDR3 has 16 amino acids. The ends were cut back, 4 bases at V and 3 bases at J, with 19 bases in the middle. The germline V gene encodes CDR1 ENHRY and CDR2 SYGVKD. This chain's CDR3 is CAISGGGAKSGYEQYF. In nucleotides, the CDR3 is TGTGCCATCAGTGGCGGTGGGGCGAAATCTGGCTACGAGCAGTACTTC.

In DNA form, the CDR3 reads TGTGCCAGTAGTAGAACAGGGGTTACTAATGAAAAACTGTTTTTT. This translates into CASSRTGVTNEKLFF. The V call is TRBV19, the J call TRBJ1-4; 7 bases line up with TRBD1. The CDR3 sequence is 15 residues long. Losses at the gene ends were 4 bases for V and 2 bases for J; bases not matched to a gene: 4. Germline lookup yields CDR1 LNHDA and CDR2 SQIVND (reference sequence). Looking up the rest from reference TRBV19 and TRBJ1-4 gives the full variable domain: DGGITQSPKYLFRKEGQNVTLSCEQNLNHDAMYWYRQDPGQGLRLIYYSQIVNDFQKGDIAEGYSVSREKKESFPLTVTSAQKNPTAFYLCASSRTGVTNEKLFFGSGTQLSVL.

This clone showed up just once. The CDR3 loop is CASSFRGGSYEQYF. The CDR3 nucleotides are TGTGCCAGCAGTTTTAGGGGGGGCTCCTACGAGCAGTACTTC. V gene TRBV28 combines with J gene TRBJ2-7, with D possibly being TRBD2 (7 bases). Trimming left V 3 bases short and J 0 bases short, with 9 bases between. This CDR3 comprises 14 residues. Germline V lookup: CDR1 MDHEN, CDR2 SYDVKM.

This chain uses TRBV5-1 with TRBJ2-7; the D gene is possibly TRBD1 (7 bases). Germline-derived CDR1 and CDR2 are SGHRS and YFSETQ. V was trimmed by 2 bases and J by 12 bases, leaving 15 bases between them. CDR3 length equals 12 residues. This chain's CDR3 is CASSFSGGLLYF. The DNA for the CDR3 is TGCGCCAGCAGCTTTTCAGGGGGGCTGTTGTACTTC.

The chain joins TRBV5-1 to TRBJ2-7; 9 bases fit TRBD1. The CDR3 is made up of 15 amino acids. Germline V gene lookup returns CDR1 SGHRS and CDR2 YFSETQ. The V and J ends lost 4 bases and 2 bases, in that order; junction bases with no gene match: 7. CDR3 DNA sequence: TGCGCCAGCAGCCGCACAGGGGGCGAGACCTACGAGCAGTACTTC. This translates into CASSRTGGETYEQYF.